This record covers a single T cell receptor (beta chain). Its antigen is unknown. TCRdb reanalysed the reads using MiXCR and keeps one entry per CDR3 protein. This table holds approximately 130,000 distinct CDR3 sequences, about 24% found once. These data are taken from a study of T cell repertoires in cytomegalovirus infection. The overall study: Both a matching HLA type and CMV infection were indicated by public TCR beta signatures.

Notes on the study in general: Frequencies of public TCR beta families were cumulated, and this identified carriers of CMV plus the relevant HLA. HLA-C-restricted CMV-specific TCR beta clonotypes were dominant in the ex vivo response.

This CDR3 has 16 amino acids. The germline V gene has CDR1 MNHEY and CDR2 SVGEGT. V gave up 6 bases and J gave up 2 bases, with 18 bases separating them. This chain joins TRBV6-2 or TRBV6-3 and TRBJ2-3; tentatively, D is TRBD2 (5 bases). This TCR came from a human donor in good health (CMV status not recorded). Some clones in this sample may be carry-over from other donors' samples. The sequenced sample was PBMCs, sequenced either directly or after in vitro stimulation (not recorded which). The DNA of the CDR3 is TGTGCCAGCAGGCTTTCAACCGGGGATACCACAGATACGCAGTATTTT. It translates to CASRLSTGDTTDTQYF.